This T cell receptor (beta chain) derives from a study of control samples from healthy donors and cancer patients (dated by TCRdb to between 2020 and 2021). The method was the immunoSEQ multiplex PCR assay. Sourced from immuneACCESS, this table was stored by TCRdb with only in-frame sequences that have V and J called. A share of the clones is absent; for the studies checked, an unresolved V gene accounts for under half, and the remainder has no known explanation. In this sample the table shows fewer than 100,000 clones, approximately 82% of which occur a single time. The top ten clonotypes cover approximately 9.4% of the sample. Details on this clone: The target of this receptor is not known. It has no much larger one-base neighbor in the sample; base qualities were not kept.

The germline V gene (reference sequence) gives CDR1 as MNHEY and CDR2 as SMNVEV. The CDR3 holds 18 amino acids from the cysteine to the phenylalanine. Of all the DNA, just the CDR3 is kept, 54 bases in frame from base 1. V is pruned by 2 bases and J by 7 bases, leaving 18 bases of the junction without a gene match. The sample was blood. The chain was built from TRBV27 and TRBJ1-2, and 8 junction bases match TRBD1. The source is a woman aged 60-75 years in good health. In nucleotide form, the sequence is TGTGCCAGCAGTTTAAGCGGACAGGGAGTTTCCGGGAGCTTTGGCTACACCTTC. Its translation is CASSLSGQGVSGSFGYTF.